This TCR beta chain was retrieved from a study of identical twins. To note about this clonotype: As yet, its antigen is unknown.

After template switching added a universal primer site, the resulting cDNA carried unique molecular identifiers. TCRdb reprocessed the 5' RACE reads with MiXCR, giving one entry per CDR3 protein. The data hold approximately 620,000 distinct CDR3 sequences, with 8.6% observed a single time. This CDR3 spans 14 amino acids. Trimming removed 4 bases from V and 1 base from J, with 8 bases in between. Looked up from germline, CDR1 is SQVTM and CDR2 is ANQGSEA. General study results and limits: Carriage of fewer insertions was seen in abundant cord blood beta clonotypes, whereas memory repertoires showed none. Out-of-frame sharing of TCR alpha in monozygotic twins was underestimated by models. Invariant MAIT and iNKT cells could partly confound zero-insertion analyses.

The data were also submitted as part of a second study, on yellow fever vaccine responses in identical twins.

Sequencing input: PBMCs. The chain has TRBV29-1 and TRBJ2-6; D gene uncertain. The TCR sequence derives from a woman in her late teens or twenties in good health. The CDR3 DNA follows: TGCAGCGTTGTCGTCGGGTCTGGGGCCAACGTCCTGACTTTC. As protein: CSVVVGSGANVLTF.